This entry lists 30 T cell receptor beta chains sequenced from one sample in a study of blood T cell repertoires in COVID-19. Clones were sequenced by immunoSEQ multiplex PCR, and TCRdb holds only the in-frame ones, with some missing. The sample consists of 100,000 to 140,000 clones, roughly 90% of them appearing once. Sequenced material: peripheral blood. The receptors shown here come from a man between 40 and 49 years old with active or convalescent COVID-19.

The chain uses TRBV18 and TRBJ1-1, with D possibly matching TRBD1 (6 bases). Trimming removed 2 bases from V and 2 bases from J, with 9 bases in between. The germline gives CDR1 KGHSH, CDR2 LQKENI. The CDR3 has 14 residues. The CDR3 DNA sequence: TGTGCCAGCTCACCAACCAGGGGCAACACTGAAGCTTTCTTT. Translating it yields CASSPTRGNTEAFF.

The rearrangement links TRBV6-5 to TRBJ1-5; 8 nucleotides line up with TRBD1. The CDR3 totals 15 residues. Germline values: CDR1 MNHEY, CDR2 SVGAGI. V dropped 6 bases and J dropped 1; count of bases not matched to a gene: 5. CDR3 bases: TGTGCCAGCAGGGGACAGGAGGGGAGCAATCAGCCCCAGCATTTT. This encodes CASRGQEGSNQPQHF.

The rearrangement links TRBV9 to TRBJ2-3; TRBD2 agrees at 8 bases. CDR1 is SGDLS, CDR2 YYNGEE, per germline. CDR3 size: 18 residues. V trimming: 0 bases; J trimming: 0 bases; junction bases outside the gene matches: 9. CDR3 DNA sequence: TGTGCCAGCAGCGTAGCGGGAGGGCCTTCCGGTAGCACAGATACGCAGTATTTT. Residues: CASSVAGGPSGSTDTQYF.

The CDR3 protein is CASSFPTSGRAGGYNEQFF. CDR3 nucleotides: TGTGCCAGCAGCTTTCCGACTAGCGGGAGGGCCGGCGGCTACAATGAGCAGTTCTTC. The V gene is TRBV7-9, the J gene TRBJ2-1; 14 bases line up with TRBD2. CDR3 length: 19 amino acids. Germline CDR1 and CDR2: SEHNR and FQNEAQ (reference sequence). The ends lost 3 bases at V and 3 bases at J; junction bases unmatched: 10.

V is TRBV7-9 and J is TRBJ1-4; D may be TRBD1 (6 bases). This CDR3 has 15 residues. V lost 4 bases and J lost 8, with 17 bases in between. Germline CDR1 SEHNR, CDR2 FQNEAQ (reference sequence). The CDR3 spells CASSYVKGGGEKLFF. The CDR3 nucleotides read TGTGCCAGCAGCTACGTGAAGGGGGGAGGGGAAAAACTGTTTTTT.

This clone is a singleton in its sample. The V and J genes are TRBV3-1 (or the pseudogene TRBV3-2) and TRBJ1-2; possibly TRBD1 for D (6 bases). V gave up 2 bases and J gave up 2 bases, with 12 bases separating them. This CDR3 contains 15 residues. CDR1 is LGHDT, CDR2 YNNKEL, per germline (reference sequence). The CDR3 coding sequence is TGTGCCAGCAGCCAATCACAGGGTGCAAACTATGGCTACACCTTC. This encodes CASSQSQGANYGYTF.

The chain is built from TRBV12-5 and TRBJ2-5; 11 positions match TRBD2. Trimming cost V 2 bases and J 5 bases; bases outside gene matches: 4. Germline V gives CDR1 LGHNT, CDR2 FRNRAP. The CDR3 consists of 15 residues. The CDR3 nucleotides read TGTGCTAGTGGTTTGACTAGCGGGAGCGGCGAGACCCAGTACTTC. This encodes CASGLTSGSGETQYF.

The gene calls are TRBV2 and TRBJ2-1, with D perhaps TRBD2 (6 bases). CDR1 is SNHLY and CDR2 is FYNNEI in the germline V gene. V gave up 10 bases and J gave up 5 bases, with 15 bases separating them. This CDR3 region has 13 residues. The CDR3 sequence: CATGTLLHNEQFF. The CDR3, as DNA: TGTGCCACCGGGACTCTCCTCCACAATGAGCAGTTCTTC.

The CDR3 region has the DNA TGTGCCAGCAGCCCAGGACTAGCCCTGACCTACAATGAGCAGTTCTTC. Its protein is CASSPGLALTYNEQFF. V gene TRBV7-9 combines with J gene TRBJ2-1; TRBD2 matches at 8 bases. The CDR3 has 16 amino acids. Germline trimming cut 5 bases from V and 2 bases from J; bases unmatched to any gene: 8. Germline-derived CDR1 and CDR2 are SEHNR and FQNEAQ (reference sequence).

The CDR3, as DNA: TGCGCCAGCAGCCAAGGACTAGCGCAACTCCACGAGCAGTACTTC. This translates into CASSQGLAQLHEQYF. V gene TRBV4-1 combines with J gene TRBJ2-7; TRBD2 agrees at 8 bases. The CDR3 sequence is 15 residues long. V lost 1 base, J lost 5 bases, and 7 bases stayed unmatched. Germline V gene lookup returns CDR1 MGHRA and CDR2 YSYEKL.

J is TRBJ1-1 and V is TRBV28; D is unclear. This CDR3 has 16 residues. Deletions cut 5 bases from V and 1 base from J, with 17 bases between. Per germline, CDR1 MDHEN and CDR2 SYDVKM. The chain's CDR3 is CASSIDVETTNTEAFF. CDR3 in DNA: TGTGCCAGCAGTATCGACGTCGAGACAACGAACACTGAAGCTTTCTTT.

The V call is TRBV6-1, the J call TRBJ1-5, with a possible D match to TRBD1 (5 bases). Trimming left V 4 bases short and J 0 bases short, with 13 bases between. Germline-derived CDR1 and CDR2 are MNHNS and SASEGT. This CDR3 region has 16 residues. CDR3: CASSVRRGGSNQPQHF. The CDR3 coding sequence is TGTGCCAGCAGTGTTCGGAGGGGAGGTAGCAATCAGCCCCAGCATTTT.

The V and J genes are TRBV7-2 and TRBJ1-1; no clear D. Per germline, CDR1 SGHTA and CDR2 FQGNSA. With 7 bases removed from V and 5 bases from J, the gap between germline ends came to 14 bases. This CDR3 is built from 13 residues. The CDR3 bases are TGTGCCAGCATCGACCCGCCGAGGACTGAAGCTTTCTTT. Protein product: CASIDPPRTEAFF.

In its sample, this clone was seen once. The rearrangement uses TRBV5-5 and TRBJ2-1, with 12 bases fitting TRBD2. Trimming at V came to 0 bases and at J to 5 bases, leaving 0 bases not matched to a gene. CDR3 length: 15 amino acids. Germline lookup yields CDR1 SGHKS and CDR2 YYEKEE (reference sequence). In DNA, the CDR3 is TGTGCCAGCAGCTTGGGACTAGCGGGGGACAATGAGCAGTTCTTC. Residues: CASSLGLAGDNEQFF.

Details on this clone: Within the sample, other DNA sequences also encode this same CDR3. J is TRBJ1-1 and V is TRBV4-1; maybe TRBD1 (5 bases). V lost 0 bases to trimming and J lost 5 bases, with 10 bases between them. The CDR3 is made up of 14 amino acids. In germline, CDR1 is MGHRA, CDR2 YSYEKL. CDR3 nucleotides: TGCGCCAGCAGCCAAGATTCGGGGGGGACTGAAGCTTTCTTT. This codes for CASSQDSGGTEAFF.

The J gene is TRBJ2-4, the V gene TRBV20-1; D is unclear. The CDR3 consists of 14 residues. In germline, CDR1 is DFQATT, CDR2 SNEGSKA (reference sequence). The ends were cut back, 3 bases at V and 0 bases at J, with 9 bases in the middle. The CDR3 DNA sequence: TGCAGTGCTAGTGGGCCCCTAGCCAAAAACATTCAGTACTTC. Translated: CSASGPLAKNIQYF.

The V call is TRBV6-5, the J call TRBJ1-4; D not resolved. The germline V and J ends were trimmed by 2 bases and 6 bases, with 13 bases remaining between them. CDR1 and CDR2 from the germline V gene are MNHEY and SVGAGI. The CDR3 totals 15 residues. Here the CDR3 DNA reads TGTGCCAGCAGTTACGGTGGGCGGCGGGATGAAAAACTGTTTTTT. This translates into CASSYGGRRDEKLFF.

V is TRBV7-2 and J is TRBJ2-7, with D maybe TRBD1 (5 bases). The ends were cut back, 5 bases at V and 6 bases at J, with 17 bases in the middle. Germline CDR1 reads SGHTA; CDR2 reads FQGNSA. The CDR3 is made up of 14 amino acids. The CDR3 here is CASSPFQGRSEQYF. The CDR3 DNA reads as TGTGCCAGCAGCCCATTTCAGGGCAGGAGCGAGCAGTACTTC.

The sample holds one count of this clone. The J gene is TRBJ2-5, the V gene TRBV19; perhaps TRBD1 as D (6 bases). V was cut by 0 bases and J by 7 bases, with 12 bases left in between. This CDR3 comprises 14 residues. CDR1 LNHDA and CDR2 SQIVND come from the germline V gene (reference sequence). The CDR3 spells CASSIDQGSGTQYF. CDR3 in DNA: TGTGCCAGTAGTATAGATCAGGGGTCAGGGACCCAGTACTTC.

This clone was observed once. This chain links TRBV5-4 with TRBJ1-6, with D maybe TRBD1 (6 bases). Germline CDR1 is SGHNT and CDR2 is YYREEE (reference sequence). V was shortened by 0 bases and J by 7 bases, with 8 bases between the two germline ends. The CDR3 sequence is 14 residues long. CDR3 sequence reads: CASSLGDTNSPLHF. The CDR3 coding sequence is TGTGCCAGCAGCTTGGGGGACACGAATTCACCCCTCCACTTT.

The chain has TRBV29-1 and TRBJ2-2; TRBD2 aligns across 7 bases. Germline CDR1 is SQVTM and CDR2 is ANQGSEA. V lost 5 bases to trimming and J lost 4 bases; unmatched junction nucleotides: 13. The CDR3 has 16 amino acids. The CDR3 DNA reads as TGCAGCGTTCTATCCGGGGTAGCGGGTACCACCGGGGAGCTGTTTTTT. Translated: CSVLSGVAGTTGELFF.

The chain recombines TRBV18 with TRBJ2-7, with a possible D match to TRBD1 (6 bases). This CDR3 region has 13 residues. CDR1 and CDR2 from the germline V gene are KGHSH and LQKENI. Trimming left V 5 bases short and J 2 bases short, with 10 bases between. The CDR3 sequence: CASSYGQTYEQYF. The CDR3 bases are TGTGCCAGCTCATACGGACAGACCTACGAGCAGTACTTC.

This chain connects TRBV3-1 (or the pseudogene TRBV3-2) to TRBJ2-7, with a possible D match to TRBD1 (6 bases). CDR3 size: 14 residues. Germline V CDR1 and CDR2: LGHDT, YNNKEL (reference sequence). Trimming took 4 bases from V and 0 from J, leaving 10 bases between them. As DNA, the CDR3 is TGTGCCAGCAGCCGAAGGGACACCTCCTACGAGCAGTACTTC. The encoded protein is CASSRRDTSYEQYF.

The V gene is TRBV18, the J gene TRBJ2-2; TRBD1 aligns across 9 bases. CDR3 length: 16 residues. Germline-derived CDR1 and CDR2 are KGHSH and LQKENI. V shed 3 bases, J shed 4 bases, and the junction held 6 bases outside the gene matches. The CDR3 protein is CASSPLGQGTTGELFF. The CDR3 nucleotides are TGTGCCAGCTCACCTCTTGGACAGGGGACCACCGGGGAGCTGTTTTTT.

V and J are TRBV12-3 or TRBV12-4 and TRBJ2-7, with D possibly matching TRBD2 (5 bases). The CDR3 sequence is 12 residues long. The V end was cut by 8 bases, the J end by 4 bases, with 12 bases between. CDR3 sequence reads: CASGIGGYEQYF. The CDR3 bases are TGTGCCAGCGGGATTGGCGGGTACGAGCAGTACTTC.

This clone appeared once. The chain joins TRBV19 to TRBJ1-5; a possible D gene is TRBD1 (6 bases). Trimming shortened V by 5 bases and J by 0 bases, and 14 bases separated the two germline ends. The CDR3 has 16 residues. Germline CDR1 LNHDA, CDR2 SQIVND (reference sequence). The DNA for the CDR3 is TGTGCCAGTAGTGCGACAGGCGGCTATAGCAATCAGCCCCAGCATTTT. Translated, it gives CASSATGGYSNQPQHF. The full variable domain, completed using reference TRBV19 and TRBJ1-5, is DGGITQSPKYLFRKEGQNVTLSCEQNLNHDAMYWYRQDPGQGLRLIYYSQIVNDFQKGDIAEGYSVSREKKESFPLTVTSAQKNPTAFYLCASSATGGYSNQPQHFGDGTRLSIL.

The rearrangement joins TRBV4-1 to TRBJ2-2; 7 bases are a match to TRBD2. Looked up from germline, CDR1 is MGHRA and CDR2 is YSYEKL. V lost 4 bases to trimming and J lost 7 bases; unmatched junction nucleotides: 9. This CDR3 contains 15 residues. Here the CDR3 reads CASSLYAGDNGELFF. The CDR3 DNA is TGCGCCAGCAGCCTCTACGCGGGAGATAACGGGGAGCTGTTTTTT.

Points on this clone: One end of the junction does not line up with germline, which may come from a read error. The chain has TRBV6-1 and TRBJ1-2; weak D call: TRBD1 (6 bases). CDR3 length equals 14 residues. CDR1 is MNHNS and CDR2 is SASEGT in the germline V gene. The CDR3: CASSEVPGQRPVRF. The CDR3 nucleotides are TGTGCCAGCAGTGAAGTCCCAGGACAGCGACCTGTCCGATTC.

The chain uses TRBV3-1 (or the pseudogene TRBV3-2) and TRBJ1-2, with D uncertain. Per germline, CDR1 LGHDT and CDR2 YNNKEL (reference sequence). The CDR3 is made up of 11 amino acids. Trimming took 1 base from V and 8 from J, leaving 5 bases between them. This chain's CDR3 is CASSQGYGYTF. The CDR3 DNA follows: TGTGCCAGCAGCCAAGGCTACGGCTACACCTTC.

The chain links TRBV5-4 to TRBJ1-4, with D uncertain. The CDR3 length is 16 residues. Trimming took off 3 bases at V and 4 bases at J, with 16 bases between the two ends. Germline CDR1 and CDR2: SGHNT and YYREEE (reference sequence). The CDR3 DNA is TGTGCCAGCAGCTCAGGAGGAGGAGCCGTTAATGAAAAACTGTTTTTT. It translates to CASSSGGGAVNEKLFF.